This T cell receptor beta chain was recovered during a study of blood T cell repertoires in COVID-19. Study information: Nucleic acid was either cDNA or gDNA, and it came from T cells, B-cell-depleted T cells, or PBMCs.

This clone was detected only a few times. Per the authors' pipeline: Amplification of reference gene primers was used by the study to estimate nucleated cell counts. Method: immunoSEQ multiplex PCR; TCRdb's copy keeps in-frame clones and lacks some. The V and J calls and clone size were taken over from that table, and D and trimming were inferred from the DNA. The sample lists 99,000 or so clones, 70% to 85% occurring once. V lost 4 bases and J 2 bases, leaving 12 bases between the germline ends. The germline gives CDR1 MGHDK, CDR2 SYGVNS. CDR3 length: 15 amino acids. The sequenced material came from peripheral blood. J is TRBJ1-3 and V is TRBV25-1; D is possibly TRBD1 (6 bases). The TCR comes from a woman aged 80 or over with active or convalescent COVID-19. The CDR3 is CASSGYTGTGNTIYF. The CDR3, as DNA: TGTGCCAGCAGTGGATATACAGGGACTGGAAACACCATATATTTT.